Following are 21 T cell receptor beta chains from one sample sequenced in a study of cytomegalovirus exposure and HLA in healthy donors. The study ran its PCR with 60 Vbeta and 13 Jbeta primers. Generated by immunoSEQ multiplex PCR, the TCRdb table keeps only in-frame clones and is missing some. The sample table includes roughly 40,000 clones. Sequencing was done on a sample of PBMCs. Receptors originate from a male donor in good health and CMV-seronegative.

The chain employs TRBV4-3 and TRBJ1-3; D call uncertain. V gave up 5 bases and J gave up 0 bases, with 8 bases separating them. Looked up from germline, CDR1 is LGHNA and CDR2 is YSLEER. The CDR3 consists of 14 residues. DNA for the CDR3: TGCGCCAGCAGCAAGGCGGTCTCTGGAAACACCATATATTTT. Translated, it gives CASSKAVSGNTIYF.

The gene calls are TRBV27 and TRBJ2-7; D unclear. Germline V gene lookup returns CDR1 MNHEY and CDR2 SMNVEV (reference sequence). This CDR3 has 14 amino acids. Trimming cost V 3 bases and J 0 bases, with 9 bases left between them. The CDR3 coding sequence is TGTGCCAGCAGTTTTTCAGGAATCTCCTACGAGCAGTACTTC. As protein: CASSFSGISYEQYF.

The rearrangement links TRBV29-1 to TRBJ1-2, with D perhaps matching TRBD1 (5 bases). The CDR3 spans 12 residues. Germline CDR1 SQVTM, CDR2 ANQGSEA. V lost 1 base to trimming and J lost 9 bases, with 12 bases between them. The CDR3 protein is CSVEGVQGRYTF. As DNA, the CDR3 is TGCAGCGTTGAAGGAGTCCAGGGTCGCTACACCTTC.

The chain recombines TRBV2 with TRBJ1-5, with D perhaps TRBD1 (6 bases). Per the germline V gene, CDR1 is SNHLY and CDR2 is FYNNEI. V shed 6 bases and J shed 6 bases, with 15 bases lying between them. The CDR3 is 14 amino acids. CDR3 sequence reads: CASRGGGAGQPQHF. Written as DNA, the CDR3 is TGTGCCAGCAGGGGTGGGGGGGCTGGTCAGCCCCAGCATTTT. The complete variable domain, with remaining parts taken from reference TRBV2 and TRBJ1-5, reads EPEVTQTPSHQVTQMGQEVILRCVPISNHLYFYWYRQILGQKVEFLVSFYNNEISEKSEIFDDQFSVERPDGSNFTLKIRSTKLEDSAMYFCASRGGGAGQPQHFGDGTRLSIL.

This chain uses TRBV7-6 with TRBJ1-2; 8 nucleotides align to TRBD1. CDR1 is SGHVS and CDR2 is FNYEAQ in the germline V gene. Trimming removed 5 bases from V and 9 bases from J; junction bases left unmatched: 11. The CDR3 loop spans 14 amino acids. Here the CDR3 reads CASSPGPGTGRYTF. The CDR3, as DNA: TGTGCCAGCAGCCCAGGTCCCGGGACAGGACGCTACACCTTC.

V and J are TRBV10-2 and TRBJ2-1; TRBD1 agrees at 10 bases. The CDR3 totals 14 residues. The germline CDR1 and CDR2 sequences are WSHSY and SAAADI. V shed 5 bases and J 12 bases; nucleotides not matched to a gene: 10. CDR3 nucleotides: TGCGCCAGCAGTAACACCCGGGACAGGGGTGGGCAGTTCTTC. This gives the protein CASSNTRDRGGQFF.

This rearrangement joins TRBV19 to TRBJ1-1, with D unclear. V shed 6 bases and J shed 4 bases, with 9 bases lying between them. Germline CDR1 and CDR2: LNHDA and SQIVND (reference sequence). The CDR3 is 12 amino acids. CDR3 sequence (DNA): TGTGCCAGTAGGAACGGAGGCACTGAAGCTTTCTTT. Encoded protein: CASRNGGTEAFF.

The chain uses TRBV5-3 and TRBJ2-7, with D possibly being TRBD2 (6 bases). TRBV5-3 is classed as an ORF, of uncertain function. The V gene lost 2 bases and the J gene lost 6 bases, with 18 bases spanning the gap. The CDR3 length is 15 residues. CDR3 sequence reads: CARSLTEGWRCEQYF. CDR3 coding DNA: TGTGCCAGAAGCTTAACGGAGGGCTGGAGGTGCGAGCAGTACTTC.

V gene TRBV30 combines with J gene TRBJ2-7; TRBD1 matches 9 bases. Germline CDR1 reads GTSNPN; CDR2 reads SVGIG (reference sequence). This CDR3 is 13 amino acids long. V was pared by 1 base and J by 5 bases, with 3 bases of the junction left unmatched. As DNA, the CDR3 is TGTGCCTGGAGTGGGACAGGGGCCCACGAGCAGTACTTC. Translated: CAWSGTGAHEQYF.

The chain carries TRBV9 and TRBJ2-1, with a weak D call TRBD1 (6 bases). The CDR3 is 19 amino acids. Germline-derived CDR1 and CDR2 are SGDLS and YYNGEE. V lost 0 bases and J 7 bases, leaving 26 bases between the germline ends. The CDR3: CASSVGGWGRPEVSNEQFF. The CDR3 nucleotides read TGTGCCAGCAGCGTAGGTGGGTGGGGGCGGCCCGAGGTTAGTAATGAGCAGTTCTTC.

Worth noting for this clone: The same CDR3 can be traced to other DNA sequences in this sample. The chain uses TRBV28 and TRBJ2-7, with 7 positions matching TRBD1. J gave up 4 bases and V 6 bases, and 3 bases lay outside the gene matches. There are 12 residues in the CDR3. Germline CDR1 and CDR2: MDHEN and SYDVKM. The CDR3 DNA reads TGTGCCAGCAGCCTACAGGGGTACGAGCAGTACTTC. Its protein is CASSLQGYEQYF.

As DNA, the CDR3 is TGTGCCAGCAGCCCGCGTCTAACGGGGAAACTGTTTTTT. Protein product: CASSPRLTGKLFF. This chain joins TRBV7-2 and TRBJ1-4; the D is unclear. CDR1 is SGHTA, CDR2 FQGNSA, per germline. The CDR3 loop spans 13 amino acids. V dropped 5 bases and J dropped 11 bases, with 15 bases sitting between them.

The rearrangement joins TRBV18 to TRBJ2-3; TRBD2 might be the D (5 bases). The germline V and J ends were trimmed by 1 base and 1 base, with 24 bases remaining between them. CDR3 length: 20 amino acids. The germline V gene encodes CDR1 KGHSH and CDR2 LQKENI. CDR3 in DNA: TGTGCCAGCTCACCACTCTCTAGCAAGTCACAGACACACGGCACAGATACGCAGTATTTT. Its translation is CASSPLSSKSQTHGTDTQYF.

The CDR3 is CASSLGGAVGEQYF. The CDR3 nucleotides are TGCGCCAGCAGCTTGGGTGGGGCCGTCGGGGAGCAGTACTTC. The chain carries TRBV5-1 and TRBJ2-7; D might be TRBD1 (5 bases). The CDR3 loop spans 14 amino acids. The germline gives CDR1 SGHRS, CDR2 YFSETQ. With 0 bases removed from V and 7 bases from J, the gap between germline ends came to 14 bases.

The chain combines TRBV29-1 with TRBJ1-2, with D unresolved. V was shortened by 7 bases and J by 5 bases, with 11 bases between the two germline ends. CDR1 SQVTM and CDR2 ANQGSEA come from the germline V gene. The CDR3 consists of 11 residues. The CDR3 loop reads CSGLGGYGYTF. DNA for the CDR3: TGCAGCGGTTTAGGAGGGTATGGCTACACCTTC. Looking up the rest from reference TRBV29-1 and TRBJ1-2 gives the full variable domain: SAVISQKPSRDICQRGTSLTIQCQVDSQVTMMFWYRQQPGQSLTLIATANQGSEATYESGFVIDKFPISRPNLTFSTLTVSNMSPEDSSIYLCSGLGGYGYTFGSGTRLTVV.

The chain is built from TRBV7-8 and TRBJ2-3; maybe TRBD2 (5 bases). The CDR3 has 14 amino acids. In germline, CDR1 is SGHVS, CDR2 FQNEAQ. V dropped 2 bases and J dropped 1 base, with 7 bases sitting between them. This chain's CDR3 is CASSLLGGTDTQYF. DNA for the CDR3: TGTGCCAGCAGCTTATTGGGAGGCACAGATACGCAGTATTTT. Drawing the rest from reference TRBV7-8 and TRBJ2-3, the complete variable domain is GAGVSQSPRYKVAKRGQDVALRCDPISGHVSLFWYQQALGQGPEFLTYFQNEAQLDKSGLPSDRFFAERPEGSVSTLKIQRTQQEDSAVYLCASSLLGGTDTQYFGPGTRLTVL.

This rearrangement joins TRBV11-2 to TRBJ2-7, with 8 bases that match TRBD2. This CDR3 has 13 amino acids. Germline trimming cut 5 bases from V and 3 bases from J; bases unmatched to any gene: 3. The germline gives CDR1 SGHAT, CDR2 FQNNGV. The CDR3 DNA is TGTGCCAGCAGCCGGACTAGCAGCTACGAGCAGTACTTC. It yields the protein CASSRTSSYEQYF.

V usage is TRBV5-6 and J usage is TRBJ2-3; TRBD2 agrees at 7 bases. Germline CDR1 SGHDT, CDR2 YYEEEE. This CDR3 comprises 16 residues. V was pared by 1 base and J by 4 bases, with 9 bases of the junction left unmatched. The CDR3 nucleotides read TGTGCCAGCAGCTTGTACGCGGGAGCGGACCCAGATACGCAGTATTTT. Protein product: CASSLYAGADPDTQYF.

V gene TRBV4-3 combines with J gene TRBJ2-6; D unresolved. This CDR3 is built from 16 residues. The germline V gene has CDR1 LGHNA and CDR2 YSLEER. Trimming removed 0 bases at V and 0 bases at J, with 6 bases between. The CDR3 sequence is CASSQDAGSGANVLTF. CDR3 bases: TGCGCCAGCAGCCAAGATGCAGGCTCTGGGGCCAACGTCCTGACTTTC.

The rearrangement uses TRBV27 and TRBJ2-2; D gene unclear. V was shortened by 5 bases and J by 0 bases, with 13 bases between the two germline ends. The germline gives CDR1 MNHEY, CDR2 SMNVEV (reference sequence). The CDR3 is 16 residues long. The CDR3 sequence is CASSPNGLANTGELFF. CDR3 nucleotide sequence: TGTGCCAGCAGTCCCAATGGGCTCGCGAACACCGGGGAGCTGTTTTTT.

The chain recombines TRBV15 with TRBJ1-5, with TRBD1 identical over 7 bases. CDR1 is LNHNV, CDR2 YYDKDF, per germline (reference sequence). The CDR3 covers 14 residues. The junction had 0 bases not matched to a gene; V was cut back by 3 bases and J by 1 base. The CDR3 sequence is CATSRGQSNQPQHF. CDR3 nucleotide sequence: TGTGCCACCAGCAGGGGACAGAGCAATCAGCCCCAGCATTTT.